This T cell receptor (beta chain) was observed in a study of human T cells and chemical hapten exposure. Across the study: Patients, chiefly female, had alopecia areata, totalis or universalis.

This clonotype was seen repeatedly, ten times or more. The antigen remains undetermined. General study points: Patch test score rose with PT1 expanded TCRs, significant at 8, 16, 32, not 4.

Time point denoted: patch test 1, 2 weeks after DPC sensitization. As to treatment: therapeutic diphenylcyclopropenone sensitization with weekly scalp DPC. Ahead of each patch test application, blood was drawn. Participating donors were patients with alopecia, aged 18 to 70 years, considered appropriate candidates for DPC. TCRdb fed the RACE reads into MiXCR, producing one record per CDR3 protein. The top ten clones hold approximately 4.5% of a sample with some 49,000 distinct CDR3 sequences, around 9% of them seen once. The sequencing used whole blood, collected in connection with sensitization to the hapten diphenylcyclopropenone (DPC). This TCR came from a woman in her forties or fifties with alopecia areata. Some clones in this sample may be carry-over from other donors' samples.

This CDR3 reads CASSKGTYPYEQYF. As DNA, the CDR3 is TGTGCCAGCAGCAAAGGGACATACCCCTACGAGCAGTACTTC. J is TRBJ2-7 and V is TRBV21-1; no DNA check was done on the table's D call, TRBD1. TRBV21-1 is shown as a pseudogene. This CDR3 is 14 amino acids long.